This T cell receptor (gamma chain) was found in a study of Vδ1+ human thymocytes (dated by TCRdb to 2016 to 2019). About the investigation overall: As a data resource, the study described the mRNA-level TRG and TRD CDR3 repertoires of highly purified Vdelta1+ thymocytes obtained from young children. Earlier work had validated the multiplex-based CDR3 amplicon strategy against 5'RACE-based methods for generating CDR3 amplicons. What the study reported, not specific to this receptor: Because unexpected Vdelta2 sequences could lead to misinterpretation of bulk repertoire data, the authors recommended using highly purified populations and single-cell validation. In contrast to oligoclonal peripheral blood repertoires, thymic TRG and TRD repertoires appeared to be highly polyclonal with Gaussian CDR3 length distributions. Because no clustering by age or sex was observed, donors were not stratified by these variables in the analyses. Numerous TRG clonotypes were shared among donors (up to roughly 6.9x10^3), while TRD repertoires were essentially private (a maximum of roughly 120 shared). Even though sort purity was high, around 19% of thymic TRD sequences were Vdelta2 (and few were Vdelta3), which was not the case for the peripheral blood Vdelta1+ controls.

This clone was seen more than once but under ten times. Its antigen is unknown. Base qualities are not at hand, and no much larger clone is one base apart. RNA extraction was carried out with the RNeasy mini kit, and reverse transcription was then done using Superscript III. Multiplex PCR was used to generate CDR3 amplicons, with pooled V-gene forward primers and a constant-region reverse primer carrying Illumina adaptor overhangs. Amplicons were gel-purified, then indexed with Nextera index primers over approximately 8 extra PCR cycles and purified with AMPure XP beads. Sequencing of libraries was performed on an Illumina MiSeq using paired-end 250 bp reads, dual indexing and an approximately 20% PhiX spike-in. On the authors' methods: Reads were quality checked with FastQC, and TRG read pairs were merged with ea-utils fastq-join. Sequences were annotated with IMGT/HighV-QUEST, keeping only productive sequences with unambiguous V-gene assignment; clonotypes were defined by identical CDR3 sequence. For downstream analysis, the tools were VDJtools 1.1.1, tcR 2.2.3, Treemap and vegan Shannon diversity in R 3.4.4. After TCRdb called clones again from the public reads with CATT, rows with identical DNA were merged. These V and J calls rely on TCRdb rather than the paper's analysis. This sample is represented by tens of thousands of gamma-chain clones; roughly 21% of them were singletons. In total, the top ten clones hold 1.9% of the sample.

Thymic samples were depleted of alphabeta T cells, then CD3+ TCRVdelta1+ TCRVdelta2- thymocytes were FACS-sorted. Sorted Vdelta1+ thymocyte purity ranged from about 96% to 99.6%. The thymic specimens were obtained from several paediatric patients who were undergoing corrective cardiac surgery and ranged in age from about 5 days to 16 months. After the thymic tissue was dispersed, mononuclear cells were isolated using a Histopaque-1077 density gradient. The staining antibodies were anti-TCRVdelta1 clone TS8.2, anti-TCRVdelta2 clone B6, anti-CD3 clone HIT3a and anti-TCRalphabeta clone IP26. Reading the germline V gene (reference sequence) gives CDR1 VTNTFY and CDR2 YDVSTARD. Trimming leaves V shorter by 3 bases and J shorter by 7 bases, with the junction holding 9 bases beyond the gene matches. Including cysteine and phenylalanine, the CDR3 has 13 amino acids. The DNA shown is the 39-base CDR3, in frame from base 1.

The clonotype originates from a girl under two years old who had congenital heart surgery. Recombination linked TRGV3 to TRGJ1 or TRGJ2. Sequenced: Vdelta1+ gamma-delta thymocytes from the thymus. The meaning of the sample's cell subset or site label: FACS-sorted CD3+ TCRalphabeta- TCRVdelta1+ TCRVdelta2- thymocytes. The DNA reads TGTGCCACCTGGGACGGTCGCGGGTATAAGAAACTCTTT. Protein translation: CATWDGRGYKKLF.